This T cell receptor (beta chain) was sequenced during a study of blood T cell repertoires in COVID-19. The repertoire was sequenced with immunoSEQ multiplex PCR; TCRdb's copy has only in-frame clones and lacks some. The table records 200,000 to 300,000 clones, 75% to 90% of them present only once. Trimming stripped 6 bases from V and 4 bases from J, with 10 bases between. CDR1 is MDHEN and CDR2 is SYDVKM in the germline V gene. The CDR3 totals 12 residues. A single count supports this clone. The receptor was derived from a human donor in a cohort sampled during active COVID-19. This chain uses TRBV28 with TRBJ2-7; no reliable D call. The sequencing sample was made of peripheral blood. The CDR3 DNA sequence: TGTGCCAGCAGATCCTGGGCATACGAGCAGTACTTC. This translates into CASRSWAYEQYF.